Shown below are 3 T cell receptor beta chains from a single sample sequenced in a study of blood T cell repertoires in COVID-19. Here immunoSEQ multiplex PCR was the method, and the copy in TCRdb shows in-frame clones only, minus some. Of about 200,000 clones in the sample, around nine tenths were seen once. The sequencing sample was made of peripheral blood. The receptors were sampled from a man aged 18 to 29 with active or convalescent COVID-19.

The chain carries TRBV7-2 and TRBJ2-7; TRBD2 matches 7 bases. CDR3 size: 16 residues. CDR1 is SGHTA, CDR2 FQGNSA, per germline. Trimming took 5 bases from V and 2 from J; bases not matched to a gene: 12. CDR3 DNA: TGTGCCAGCAGCCACCCCGGCAGGGACTACACCTACGAGCAGTACTTC. It codes for CASSHPGRDYTYEQYF.

This rearrangement joins TRBV29-1 to TRBJ2-3, with 14 bases lining up with TRBD2. The CDR3 consists of 20 residues. Germline CDR1 is SQVTM and CDR2 is ANQGSEA. J lost 0 bases, V lost 7 bases, and 18 bases had no gene match. CDR3 protein: CSALIPGTSGRVASTDTQYF. The CDR3 DNA is TGCAGCGCCCTTATCCCCGGGACTAGCGGGAGAGTCGCGAGCACAGATACGCAGTATTTT.

The chain uses TRBV9 and TRBJ2-1; D gene uncertain. CDR3 length: 11 amino acids. The germline CDR1 and CDR2 sequences are SGDLS and YYNGEE. Trimming left V 3 bases short and J 6 bases short, with 4 bases between. In DNA form, the CDR3 reads TGTGCCAGCAGCGCCAGCAATGAGCAGTTCTTC. As protein: CASSASNEQFF.